This T cell receptor (beta chain) was sequenced for a study of T cells in localized non-small cell lung cancer. Findings of the study overall: Adjacent lung had a median approximately 57 of the 100 largest tumor clones. Uninvolved adjacent lung, not tumor, had the highest T cell clonality. Longer overall survival was linked to higher blood T cell density.

With regard to this clone: The antigen remains undetermined.

TCRdb's table, derived via immunoSEQ multiplex PCR, lists solely in-frame clones and lacks some. The sample carries 20,000 to 25,000 clones, about 89% recorded once. The V and J ends lost 2 bases and 8 bases respectively, with 12 bases between them. The CDR3 spans 14 residues. Looked up from germline, CDR1 is MGHRA and CDR2 is YSYEKL. The rearrangement joins TRBV4-1 to TRBJ1-4; D unclear. Sequencing was performed on PBMCs, taken before any cancer treatment. The TCR sequence derives from a man aged 35-75 years with stage II squamous cell lung carcinoma. CDR3 coding DNA: TGCGCCAGCAGCCAATCGGGTGTGGGAGAAAAACTGTTTTTT. Translated: CASSQSGVGEKLFF.